This TCR beta chain appears in the sequencing data of a study of blood T cells in healthy people across ages. This CDR3 contains 16 residues. Looked up from germline, CDR1 is SGHTA and CDR2 is FQGNSA. Trimming took 4 bases from V and 7 from J; bases not matched to a gene: 9. Next came a second PCR, run for 7 to 11 cycles, which used a sample-barcoded 5' primer along with a J-beta primer mix. TCRdb analysed the 5' RACE reads with MiXCR anew, one entry per CDR3 protein. The sample carries 1.8 million or so distinct CDR3 sequences, 30% to 40% recorded once. This clonotype came up many times. This TCR derives from a human donor in good health. Source material: blood. The rearrangement joins TRBV7-2 to TRBJ2-1; 11 nucleotides match TRBD2. CDR3: CASSYGTSGLRNEQFF. In DNA, the CDR3 is TGTGCCAGCAGCTACGGGACTAGCGGTCTTCGTAATGAGCAGTTCTTC.